These 22 T cell receptor beta chains came from one sample sequenced in a study of cytomegalovirus exposure and HLA in healthy donors (dated by TCRdb to between 2016 and 2019). Library prep was done by the immunoSEQ multiplex PCR assay. A mixture of 60 forward primers for TCR Vbeta segments and 13 reverse primers for TCR Jbeta segments was used in the multiplex PCR. TCRdb stores this immuneACCESS table with in-frame sequences only. Part of the clones is absent; in the studies checked, under half of the shortfall reflects unresolved V genes, and no reason is known for the rest. The sample table records approximately 150,000 clones; about four fifths of these occur just once. Of the sample, under 4% is held by the ten largest clones. Material for sequencing was PBMCs. The receptors come from a human donor in good health.

This sequence joins TRBV6-5 and TRBJ2-1; the D gene is possibly TRBD2 (6 bases). Looked up from germline, CDR1 is MNHEY and CDR2 is SVGAGI. Trimming removed 0 bases at V and 3 bases at J, with 12 bases between. This CDR3 is built from 16 residues. The CDR3 DNA is TGTGCCAGCAGTTACTCGGGGCGGGGAATCTACAATGAGCAGTTCTTC. It specifies CASSYSGRGIYNEQFF.

This clone was counted between two and nine times. The chain is built from TRBV6-1 and TRBJ1-4, with D possibly matching TRBD1 (6 bases). Per germline, CDR1 MNHNS and CDR2 SASEGT. This CDR3 region has 15 residues. Trimming shortened V by 6 bases and J by 3 bases, and 14 bases separated the two germline ends. In DNA form, the CDR3 reads TGTGCCAGCAGAGCTACAGGGTGGTCTAATGAAAAACTGTTTTTT. Protein: CASRATGWSNEKLFF.

The rearrangement uses TRBV28 and TRBJ2-7; D is perhaps TRBD1 (6 bases). The CDR3 has 16 residues. Trimming stripped 3 bases from V and 2 bases from J, with 17 bases between. In germline, CDR1 is MDHEN, CDR2 SYDVKM. In DNA form, the CDR3 reads TGTGCCAGCAGTTTCAGGGTTGGACGGGACACCTACGAGCAGTACTTC. Encoded protein: CASSFRVGRDTYEQYF. The full variable domain, its missing parts supplied by reference TRBV28 and TRBJ2-7, is DVKVTQSSRYLVKRTGEKVFLECVQDMDHENMFWYRQDPGLGLRLIYFSYDVKMKEKGDIPEGYSVSREKKERFSLILESASTNQTSMYLCASSFRVGRDTYEQYFGPGTRLTVT.

With regard to this clone: At one end, the junction sequence differs from germline, possibly due to a read error. This sequence joins TRBV7-8 and TRBJ1-2, with TRBD1 identical over 7 bases. The CDR3 sequence is 15 residues long. Germline CDR1 reads SGHVS; CDR2 reads FQNEAQ. The CDR3 DNA sequence: TGTGCCAGCAGCACCCTCAGGGGGAGTGAGTATGGCTACCCCTTC. Its protein product is CASSTLRGSEYGYPF.

The V and J genes are TRBV28 and TRBJ2-5, with a possible D match to TRBD1 (6 bases). This CDR3 is built from 16 residues. V was trimmed by 5 bases and J by 2 bases, leaving 18 bases between them. CDR1 MDHEN and CDR2 SYDVKM come from the germline V gene. The CDR3 DNA reads as TGTGCCAGCAGTCTGTCTTGGACAGACAATCAAGAGACCCAGTACTTC. Protein product: CASSLSWTDNQETQYF.

V is TRBV6-5 and J is TRBJ2-1; D perhaps matches TRBD1 (5 bases). V was cut by 3 bases and J by 5 bases, with 14 bases left in between. In germline, CDR1 is MNHEY, CDR2 SVGAGI. The CDR3 is 15 residues long. The CDR3 loop reads CASSYRPTENNEQFF. Written as DNA, the CDR3 is TGTGCCAGCAGTTATCGTCCGACAGAGAACAATGAGCAGTTCTTC.

The chain is built from TRBV29-1 and TRBJ2-7; TRBD1 is a possible D gene (5 bases). The CDR3 covers 13 residues. Per the germline V gene, CDR1 is SQVTM and CDR2 is ANQGSEA. The V end was cut by 3 bases, the J end by 5 bases, with 14 bases between. The DNA of the CDR3 is TGCAGCGTTGAGACAGCTGTATTACACGAGCAGTACTTC. Amino acid sequence: CSVETAVLHEQYF.

The chain employs TRBV19 and TRBJ2-7, with 8 bases identical to TRBD2. V was clipped by 2 bases and J by 2 bases; unmatched bases: 5. The CDR3 contains 15 residues. The germline gives CDR1 LNHDA, CDR2 SQIVND (reference sequence). CDR3: CASSILAGSTYEQYF. CDR3 nucleotides: TGTGCCAGTAGTATACTAGCGGGCTCTACCTACGAGCAGTACTTC.

The chain is built from TRBV18 and TRBJ1-5, with unresolved D. The V gene lost 3 bases and the J gene lost 9 bases, with 15 bases spanning the gap. Germline V lookup: CDR1 KGHSH, CDR2 LQKENI. The CDR3 spans 14 residues. The CDR3 loop is CASSPNSRAGPQHF. Here the CDR3 DNA reads TGTGCCAGCTCACCGAACAGCCGTGCTGGGCCCCAGCATTTT.

The J gene is TRBJ1-1, the V gene TRBV11-2; D is undetermined. The ends were cut back, 3 bases at V and 10 bases at J, with 9 bases in the middle. CDR3 length: 11 residues. Germline-derived CDR1 and CDR2 are SGHAT and FQNNGV. CDR3 nucleotides: TGTGCCAGCAGCTTTGGCACTACAGCTTTCTTT. Amino acids: CASSFGTTAFF.

V is TRBV25-1 and J is TRBJ2-3, with 7 bases identical to TRBD2. The CDR3 sequence is 16 residues long. Germline CDR1 reads MGHDK; CDR2 reads SYGVNS. The trim removed 3 bases at V and 3 bases at J, leaving 9 bases unmatched. In nucleotides, the CDR3 is TGTGCCAGCAGTGACACAAGGAAGCGGGATACAGATACGCAGTATTTT. Translating it yields CASSDTRKRDTDTQYF.

The chain couples TRBV11-3 to TRBJ2-1, with D perhaps TRBD2 (5 bases). V was shortened by 5 bases and J by 4 bases, with 24 bases between the two germline ends. This CDR3 comprises 18 residues. The germline V gene has CDR1 SGHNT and CDR2 YENEEA. The CDR3, as DNA: TGTGCCAGCAGCCCCTATGTGCAGCGGAGCCTAATTTACAATGAGCAGTTCTTC. Protein product: CASSPYVQRSLIYNEQFF.

CDR3 region: CASSPASGISSQPQHF. CDR3 sequence (DNA): TGTGCCAGCAGCCCCGCGTCGGGGATTTCTAGTCAGCCCCAGCATTTT. The V and J genes are TRBV7-9 and TRBJ1-5; no clear D gene. This CDR3 has 16 residues. In germline, CDR1 is SEHNR, CDR2 FQNEAQ (reference sequence). Trimming stripped 5 bases from V and 6 bases from J, with 20 bases between.

This chain connects TRBV2 to TRBJ2-2; TRBD2 agrees at 12 bases. The germline CDR1 and CDR2 sequences are SNHLY and FYNNEI. The CDR3 contains 16 residues. With 4 bases clipped from V and 6 bases from J, the junction kept 6 bases outside the gene matches. CDR3 bases: TGTGCCAGCAGTGCATCTAGCGGGAGGGTTGCCGGGGAGCTGTTTTTT. It yields the protein CASSASSGRVAGELFF.

The V gene is TRBV7-9, the J gene TRBJ1-6; D perhaps matches TRBD1 (6 bases). Trimming took off 2 bases at V and 5 bases at J, with 16 bases between the two ends. Germline V gives CDR1 SEHNR, CDR2 FQNEAQ (reference sequence). There are 17 residues in the CDR3. The CDR3 here is CASSLPARGGDNSPLHF. For the CDR3, the DNA is TGTGCCAGCAGCTTACCCGCTAGAGGGGGAGATAATTCACCCCTCCACTTT. Using reference TRBV7-9 and TRBJ1-6 for the parts outside the CDR3, the full variable domain is DTGVSQNPRHKITKRGQNVTFRCDPISEHNRLYWYRQTLGQGPEFLTYFQNEAQLEKSRLLSDRFSAERPKGSFSTLEIQRTEQGDSAMYLCASSLPARGGDNSPLHFGNGTRLTVT.

The chain is built from TRBV5-1 and TRBJ1-3; D is unresolved. Between the trimmed V and J ends, which lost 0 bases and 3 bases, there was a span of 10 bases. CDR3 length equals 15 residues. The germline gives CDR1 SGHRS, CDR2 YFSETQ. CDR3 sequence reads: CASSLDQFIGNTIYF. The DNA of the CDR3 is TGCGCCAGCAGCTTGGATCAGTTTATTGGAAACACCATATATTTT.

The chain employs TRBV11-2 and TRBJ2-2, with 10 nucleotides matching TRBD1. Germline V lookup: CDR1 SGHAT, CDR2 FQNNGV. This CDR3 spans 16 amino acids. V lost 5 bases and J lost 5; bases outside the gene matches: 8. The CDR3 DNA is TGTGCCAGCAGCCTCGACAGGGGGCGAGTAACCGGGGAGCTGTTTTTT. The encoded protein is CASSLDRGRVTGELFF. Supplemented by reference TRBV11-2 and TRBJ2-2, the full variable domain reads EAGVAQSPRYKIIEKRQSVAFWCNPISGHATLYWYQQILGQGPKLLIQFQNNGVVDDSQLPKDRFSAERLKGVDSTLKIQPAKLEDSAVYLCASSLDRGRVTGELFFGEGSRLTVL.

This clone is a singleton in its sample. J is TRBJ1-1 and V is TRBV7-8; the D gene is possibly TRBD1 (6 bases). Germline lookup yields CDR1 SGHVS and CDR2 FQNEAQ. The CDR3 totals 15 residues. V was cut by 1 base and J by 7 bases, with 16 bases left in between. Here the CDR3 DNA reads TGTGCCAGCAGCTTAGAGGAGGACAGATTATATGAAGCTTTCTTT. This encodes CASSLEEDRLYEAFF.

The V and J genes are TRBV5-1 and TRBJ2-1; no reliable D call. CDR3 size: 13 residues. Germline V CDR1 and CDR2: SGHRS, YFSETQ. V was trimmed by 4 bases and J by 5 bases, leaving 10 bases between them. The CDR3: CASSTLSDNEQFF. The CDR3 nucleotides are TGCGCCAGCAGCACATTATCCGACAATGAGCAGTTCTTC.

This chain links TRBV6-5 with TRBJ2-7, with 9 bases identical to TRBD1. Germline CDR1 MNHEY, CDR2 SVGAGI. This CDR3 is 15 amino acids long. Trimming cost V 0 bases and J 0 bases; bases outside gene matches: 0. The CDR3 is CASSYSTGGSYEQYF. The CDR3 nucleotides are TGTGCCAGCAGTTACTCGACAGGGGGCTCCTACGAGCAGTACTTC.

V gene TRBV28 combines with J gene TRBJ2-7; D may be TRBD2 (5 bases). Germline V lookup: CDR1 MDHEN, CDR2 SYDVKM. With 5 bases removed from V and 8 bases from J, the gap between germline ends came to 22 bases. The CDR3 is 15 amino acids. CDR3 in amino acids: CASSTPSLAGEKQYF. The CDR3 nucleotides are TGTGCCAGCAGTACCCCCTCCCTAGCTGGGGAGAAGCAGTACTTC.

The rearrangement joins TRBV21-1 to TRBJ2-5; the table's D call, TRBD1, was not checked against the DNA. TRBV21-1 is flagged as a pseudogene. The CDR3 loop spans 12 amino acids. CDR3 region: CSSYSDEETQYF. The CDR3 region has the DNA TGTTCCTCCTACAGTGACGAAGAGACCCAGTACTTC.